This entry lists 20 T cell receptor beta chains sequenced from one sample in a study of vaccination effects on CD4 cells after COVID-19. These TCRs' antigens remain unknown. Using immunoSEQ multiplex PCR, the repertoire was profiled, and TCRdb retains in-frame clones only, with some absent. The sample consists of tens of thousands of clones, just under 75% of them appearing once. ViraFEST assay sequencing came after antigen-specific CD4+ T cells were expanded with viral peptide pools. Isolation of CD4+ T cells took place after about ten days of culture. The person acquired a PCR-confirmed SARS-CoV-2 infection between March and December 2020. Sequencing used CD4+ T cells from PBMCs cultured with a peptide pool, obtained before COVID-19 vaccination. The receptor source for this set is a human donor who had a prior SARS-CoV-2 infection.

The V gene is TRBV20-1, the J gene TRBJ2-7; 7 nucleotides agree with TRBD1. J lost 0 bases, V lost 3 bases, and 5 bases had no gene match. Germline lookup yields CDR1 DFQATT and CDR2 SNEGSKA (reference sequence). The length of the CDR3 is 14 residues. The CDR3 DNA sequence: TGCAGTGCTAGTGGGAGACAGGGCTCCTACGAGCAGTACTTC. Protein: CSASGRQGSYEQYF.

This clone turned up a few times. This chain links TRBV9 with TRBJ2-7; D might be TRBD2 (6 bases). CDR1 is SGDLS and CDR2 is YYNGEE in the germline V gene. The V end lost 5 bases, the J end lost 6 bases, and 18 bases lay between the germline ends. This CDR3 comprises 14 residues. CDR3 sequence reads: CASSPDGRTREQYF. The CDR3 coding sequence is TGTGCCAGCAGTCCCGATGGGAGGACCCGCGAGCAGTACTTC. Full variable domain (outside the CDR3, taken from reference TRBV9 and TRBJ2-7): DSGVTQTPKHLITATGQRVTLRCSPRSGDLSVYWYQQSLDQGLQFLIQYYNGEERAKGNILERFSAQQFPDLHSELNLSSLELGDSALYFCASSPDGRTREQYFGPGTRLTVT.

V and J are TRBV29-1 and TRBJ1-1; D may be TRBD1 (5 bases). The V and J ends lost 3 bases and 10 bases respectively, with 21 bases between them. The CDR3 is 14 residues long. Germline loops: CDR1 SQVTM, CDR2 ANQGSEA. The CDR3 loop reads CSVEGGEGWFRAFF. The DNA of the CDR3 is TGCAGCGTTGAGGGGGGGGAGGGTTGGTTTAGAGCTTTCTTT.

This clone was detected a few times. This sequence joins TRBV24-1 and TRBJ2-2; TRBD1 matches at 10 bases. CDR3 length: 15 amino acids. Trimming took 10 bases from V and 1 from J; bases not matched to a gene: 5. Germline lookup yields CDR1 KGHDR and CDR2 SFDVKD. The CDR3 sequence is CATGTGAKNTGELFF. The CDR3 nucleotides read TGTGCCACGGGGACAGGGGCGAAGAACACCGGGGAGCTGTTTTTT.

The chain has TRBV7-8 and TRBJ2-5; 8 bases match TRBD2. CDR3 size: 17 residues. Germline-derived CDR1 and CDR2 are SGHVS and FQNEAQ. Losses at the gene ends were 7 bases for V and 2 bases for J; bases not matched to a gene: 15. The CDR3 sequence is CASKVRLAGRRQETQYF. CDR3 coding DNA: TGTGCCAGCAAGGTCAGGCTAGCGGGTAGGAGGCAAGAGACCCAGTACTTC.

This chain joins TRBV5-6 and TRBJ1-4; 9 positions agree with TRBD1. The CDR3 is 17 residues long. V gave up 0 bases and J gave up 9 bases; unmatched junction bases: 12. From germline, CDR1 is SGHDT and CDR2 YYEEEE. CDR3 loop: CASSLGPLGQGNKKLFF. The CDR3 DNA is TGTGCCAGCAGCTTGGGGCCTTTAGGACAGGGGAATAAAAAACTGTTTTTT.

In its sample, this clone ranks as medium-sized. The same CDR3 arises from other DNA sequences in this sample as well. The chain is built from TRBV4-2 and TRBJ2-5, with 7 bases aligning to TRBD1. Germline CDR1 and CDR2: LGHNA and YNFKEQ. V shed 3 bases and J 3 bases; nucleotides not matched to a gene: 4. The CDR3 runs 14 residues. This chain's CDR3 is CASSQGTAKETQYF. Here the CDR3 DNA reads TGTGCCAGCAGCCAGGGGACAGCGAAAGAGACCCAGTACTTC.

This clone has just one count. The chain employs TRBV7-2 and TRBJ2-7; TRBD2 agrees at 7 bases. This CDR3 has 16 residues. The J segment lost 2 bases and the V segment lost 5 bases, leaving 12 bases of the junction unmatched. Germline V CDR1 and CDR2: SGHTA, FQGNSA. This chain's CDR3 is CASSTDGAGDPYEQYF. In DNA form, the CDR3 reads TGTGCCAGCAGCACCGATGGGGCGGGGGACCCCTACGAGCAGTACTTC.

This clone has just a few counts. This rearrangement joins TRBV29-1 to TRBJ1-1; D gene ambiguous. This CDR3 contains 13 residues. Trimming removed 4 bases at V and 4 bases at J, with 13 bases between. Germline CDR1 SQVTM, CDR2 ANQGSEA. This chain's CDR3 is CSVVLGKGTEAFF. CDR3 in DNA: TGCAGCGTTGTCTTGGGGAAGGGCACTGAAGCTTTCTTT.

The chain links TRBV30 to TRBJ2-7; D gene unclear. V was clipped by 4 bases and J by 5 bases, with 9 bases between them. The germline gives CDR1 GTSNPN, CDR2 SVGIG (reference sequence). This CDR3 region has 11 residues. As DNA, the CDR3 is TGTGCCTGGAATTGGATGGACGAGCAGTACTTC. It yields the protein CAWNWMDEQYF.

The genes are TRBV5-1 and TRBJ2-5; D tentatively fits TRBD1 or TRBD2 (5 bases each). Germline values: CDR1 SGHRS, CDR2 YFSETQ. The V end lost 5 bases, the J end lost 1 base, and 12 bases lay between the germline ends. This CDR3 comprises 14 residues. CDR3 residues: CASSGAGTQETQYF. The CDR3 nucleotides are TGCGCCAGCAGTGGCGCAGGGACCCAAGAGACCCAGTACTTC.

In this sample, this clone turned up a few times. The V gene is TRBV7-2, the J gene TRBJ2-3; D remains unclear. Per the germline V gene, CDR1 is SGHTA and CDR2 is FQGNSA. The CDR3 spans 14 residues. V lost 1 base, J lost 2 bases, and 7 bases lay in between. In nucleotides, the CDR3 is TGTGCCAGCAGCTTAGTGCTGCCCACAGATACGCAGTATTTT. It is translated as CASSLVLPTDTQYF.

The genes are TRBV10-3 and TRBJ2-3; 8 nucleotides agree with TRBD2. Per germline, CDR1 ENHRY and CDR2 SYGVKD. The CDR3 extends over 16 amino acids. With 10 bases clipped from V and 2 bases from J, the junction kept 14 bases outside the gene matches. CDR3 nucleotides: TGTGCCACGGGAGGGAGGGACTCTAACCCCACAGATACGCAGTATTTT. Translating it yields CATGGRDSNPTDTQYF.

In this sample, this clone turned up a few times. The V gene is TRBV5-4, the J gene TRBJ1-2, with D possibly TRBD1 on 5 matching bases. V dropped 5 bases and J dropped 5 bases, with 13 bases sitting between them. The CDR3 extends over 13 amino acids. Germline-derived CDR1 and CDR2 are SGHNT and YYREEE (reference sequence). The CDR3 protein is CASRPGTAYGYTF. The CDR3, as DNA: TGTGCCAGCAGACCAGGGACCGCGTATGGCTACACCTTC.

The gene calls are TRBV19 and TRBJ1-5, with D tentatively TRBD1 (5 bases). Looked up from germline, CDR1 is LNHDA and CDR2 is SQIVND (reference sequence). Trimming took off 5 bases at V and 10 bases at J, with 21 bases between the two ends. The CDR3 is made up of 15 amino acids. CDR3 DNA: TGTGCCAGTAGTCCTCGCCCGGGGACCTCGAAACCCCAGCATTTT. The encoded protein is CASSPRPGTSKPQHF. The variable domain in full, with the rest retrieved from reference TRBV19 and TRBJ1-5, is DGGITQSPKYLFRKEGQNVTLSCEQNLNHDAMYWYRQDPGQGLRLIYYSQIVNDFQKGDIAEGYSVSREKKESFPLTVTSAQKNPTAFYLCASSPRPGTSKPQHFGDGTRLSIL.

The genes are TRBV10-3 and TRBJ2-1; perhaps TRBD2 as D (6 bases). This CDR3 has 16 amino acids. CDR1 and CDR2 from the germline V gene are ENHRY and SYGVKD. V lost 11 bases and J 2 bases, leaving 22 bases between the germline ends. The CDR3 nucleotides are TGTGCCTCATGGGGCGAAGGACTATCGGCCTACAATGAGCAGTTCTTC. Amino acid sequence: CASWGEGLSAYNEQFF.

The chain recombines TRBV6-2 or TRBV6-3 with TRBJ2-1; 11 bases match TRBD2. Trimming removed 5 bases from V and 5 bases from J; junction bases left unmatched: 8. The CDR3 is made up of 16 amino acids. Germline V gives CDR1 MNHEY, CDR2 SVGEGT. CDR3 region: CASSPLLAGVNNEQFF. For the CDR3, the DNA is TGTGCCAGCAGTCCCCTACTAGCGGGAGTGAACAATGAGCAGTTCTTC.

The chain has TRBV5-6 and TRBJ2-3; D possibly corresponds to TRBD2 (5 bases). Germline CDR1 is SGHDT and CDR2 is YYEEEE. V was clipped by 4 bases and J by 5 bases, with 14 bases between them. This CDR3 comprises 14 residues. As DNA, the CDR3 is TGTGCCAGCAGCCCGGGCCTTGCGGGAGATACGCAGTATTTT. Amino acids: CASSPGLAGDTQYF.

The CDR3 here is CASSWFLHQPQHF. CDR3 nucleotide sequence: TGTGCCAGCAGCTGGTTCCTCCATCAGCCCCAGCATTTT. The chain has TRBV5-8 and TRBJ1-5; D call uncertain. The CDR3 has 13 residues. CDR1 is SGHTS and CDR2 is YDEGEE in the germline V gene. V was clipped by 3 bases and J by 5 bases, with 9 bases between them.

The gene calls are TRBV5-1 and TRBJ2-7, with 8 bases that match TRBD2. V lost 2 bases to trimming and J lost 5 bases; unmatched junction nucleotides: 9. Germline V lookup: CDR1 SGHRS, CDR2 YFSETQ. The CDR3 consists of 15 residues. CDR3 DNA: TGCGCCAGCAGCTTTCGGATAGCGGGACGACACGAGCAGTACTTC. It encodes CASSFRIAGRHEQYF.